Given below is one T cell receptor (beta chain) in context. This CDR3 has 13 residues. V was trimmed by 3 bases and J by 0 bases, leaving 8 bases between them. Germline values: CDR1 SQVTM, CDR2 ANQGSEA. This sample is part of a study of blood T cell repertoires in COVID-19. Study in general: Acute and convalescent COVID-19 specimens originated in the United States, Italy and Spain. The cDNA or gDNA used as material had been derived from T cells, B-cell-depleted T cells, or PBMCs.

In the original processing: Estimation of nucleated cell counts was performed using reference gene primer amplification. Produced via immunoSEQ multiplex PCR; TCRdb's table is partial and in-frame only. V, J and clone size are those of that table, while D and trimming were read from the DNA. Among about 160,000 clones listed, more than 65% were seen once. This sequence originates from a woman older than 75 with acute or convalescent COVID-19. The V gene is TRBV29-1, the J gene TRBJ1-1; D unclear. Material: peripheral blood. The CDR3 sequence is CSVDGRMNTEAFF. CDR3 nucleotide sequence: TGCAGCGTTGATGGGAGAATGAACACTGAAGCTTTCTTT.